Shown below are 2 T cell receptor beta chains from a single sample sequenced in a study of T cell responses to AZD1222 COVID-19 vaccine. The method was immunoSEQ multiplex PCR; TCRdb's version includes in-frame clones alone and lacks a portion of them. The table records 100,000 to 150,000 clones, 85% to 90% of them present only once. The sample consisted of peripheral blood, taken on day 0 of AZD1222 vaccination. Receptor source: an adult in good health.

V and J are TRBV7-2 and TRBJ2-1, with D unresolved. The CDR3 loop spans 13 amino acids. Trimming removed 0 bases from V and 13 bases from J, with 13 bases in between. CDR1 is SGHTA and CDR2 is FQGNSA in the germline V gene. CDR3 region: CASSLAYQTDQFF. The CDR3 DNA sequence: TGTGCCAGCAGCTTAGCGTACCAGACTGATCAGTTCTTC.

This clone was recorded a few times. CDR3 sequence: CASSAGQLQNSPLHF. CDR3 coding DNA: TGTGCCAGCAGCGCGGGACAGCTCCAGAATTCACCCCTCCACTTT. The V call is TRBV7-2, the J call TRBJ1-6; 7 bases are shared with TRBD1. Germline-derived CDR1 and CDR2 are SGHTA and FQGNSA. The J segment lost 7 bases and the V segment lost 5 bases, leaving 8 bases of the junction unmatched. There are 15 residues in the CDR3.